Listed here are 30 T cell receptor beta chains from one sample, sequenced in a study of identical twins. TCRdb independently ran MiXCR on the 5' RACE reads; one entry per CDR3 protein. The table includes 1.5 million to 2 million distinct CDR3 sequences, more than 30% detected once. The sequenced sample was cord blood. Receptor source: a newborn girl in good health.

The chain links TRBV21-1 to TRBJ2-6. TRBV21-1 is annotated as a pseudogene. The length of the CDR3 is 17 residues. DNA for the CDR3: TGTGCCAGCAGCAAAGCGCTTGTCGACTCTGGGGCCAACGTCCTGACTTTC. This codes for CASSKALVDSGANVLTF.

The CDR3 loop is CAIRRLQNYGYTF. The CDR3 DNA is TGTGCCATCAGGAGGCTCCAAAACTATGGCTACACCTTC. The rearrangement joins TRBV10-3 to TRBJ1-2; D is uncertain. The germline gives CDR1 ENHRY, CDR2 SYGVKD. Trimming stripped 6 bases from V and 2 bases from J, with 10 bases between. CDR3 length: 13 amino acids.

The table lists this clonotype with many counts. The V call is TRBV29-1, the J call TRBJ2-1, with D maybe TRBD1 (5 bases). This CDR3 contains 13 residues. CDR1 and CDR2 from the germline V gene are SQVTM and ANQGSEA. V was trimmed by 5 bases and J by 0 bases, leaving 8 bases between them. The CDR3 sequence: CSVSQVSYNEQFF. DNA of the CDR3: TGCAGCGTTTCACAGGTCTCCTACAATGAGCAGTTCTTC.

This clonotype has more than one count but fewer than ten. The V and J genes are TRBV28 and TRBJ2-1; 15 bases line up with TRBD2. Germline-derived CDR1 and CDR2 are MDHEN and SYDVKM. This CDR3 comprises 19 residues. The V gene end was trimmed by 6 bases and the J gene end by 0 bases; junction bases not matched to a gene: 9. The CDR3 spells CASRGLAGGPKSSYNEQFF. Here the CDR3 DNA reads TGTGCCAGCAGAGGACTAGCGGGAGGGCCTAAGAGCTCCTACAATGAGCAGTTCTTC.

This clonotype was detected a few times. This chain links TRBV6-5 with TRBJ2-5, with 8 bases fitting TRBD2. Germline V lookup: CDR1 MNHEY, CDR2 SVGAGI. This CDR3 region has 16 residues. The V segment lost 0 bases and the J segment 4 bases; nucleotides outside the gene matches: 7. CDR3 nucleotides: TGTGCCAGCAGTTACTCGAGGGCGACTAGCGCAGAGACCCAGTACTTC. It encodes CASSYSRATSAETQYF.

The gene calls are TRBV12-3 or TRBV12-4 and TRBJ2-1; D is undetermined. Trimming left V 6 bases short and J 8 bases short, with 11 bases between. CDR3 length equals 12 residues. This CDR3 reads CASRAFWDEQFF. The CDR3 DNA reads as TGTGCCAGCAGGGCTTTCTGGGATGAGCAGTTCTTC.

The chain employs TRBV12-3 or TRBV12-4 and TRBJ2-5, with 12 bases lining up with TRBD2. CDR3 length: 14 residues. The junction had 11 bases not matched to a gene; V was cut back by 7 bases and J by 11 bases. Written as DNA, the CDR3 is TGTGCCAGCAACACTAGCGGGGGGCTCAATGAGCAGTACTTC. Its protein is CASNTSGGLNEQYF.

This clonotype showed up just a few times. V is TRBV4-1 and J is TRBJ2-1; TRBD2 is a possible D gene (6 bases). The germline CDR1 and CDR2 sequences are MGHRA and YSYEKL. V dropped 0 bases and J dropped 7 bases, with 13 bases sitting between them. The CDR3 is 15 amino acids. Written as DNA, the CDR3 is TGCGCCAGCAGCCAAGACCGGGGGTCCGGGAATGAGCAGTTCTTC. Translating it yields CASSQDRGSGNEQFF.

The chain recombines TRBV3-1 with TRBJ2-1; D is unresolved. Trimming removed 2 bases at V and 2 bases at J, with 10 bases between. CDR3 size: 15 residues. The germline gives CDR1 LGHDT, CDR2 YNNKEL (reference sequence). The CDR3 loop reads CASSQLWDTYNEQFF. The CDR3 DNA reads TGTGCCAGCAGCCAATTGTGGGATACCTACAATGAGCAGTTCTTC.

This clonotype was found a few times. The V gene is TRBV29-1, the J gene TRBJ2-1; 8 bases are a match to TRBD2. J lost 2 bases, V lost 3 bases, and 3 bases had no gene match. The CDR3 has 14 amino acids. Germline-derived CDR1 and CDR2 are SQVTM and ANQGSEA. CDR3 nucleotide sequence: TGCAGCGTTGATGGTAGCGGGGCCTACAATGAGCAGTTCTTC. Amino acids: CSVDGSGAYNEQFF.

This clonotype was counted only a few times. J is TRBJ2-1 and V is TRBV25-1; 10 nucleotides line up with TRBD1. Germline CDR1 reads MGHDK; CDR2 reads SYGVNS. Trimming took 7 bases from V and 12 from J; bases not matched to a gene: 9. CDR3 length equals 13 residues. The CDR3 nucleotides read TGTGCCAGCACCCTCTTAGGGGACAGGGGGCAGTTCTTC. It yields the protein CASTLLGDRGQFF.

This sequence joins TRBV11-1 and TRBJ2-3, with 12 bases that match TRBD2. After removal of 5 bases from V and 1 base from J, the junction contained 10 bases not matched to a gene. The CDR3 is 18 residues long. CDR1 is SGHAT and CDR2 is FQDESV in the germline V gene (reference sequence). The CDR3 nucleotides are TGTGCCAGCAGCCTCCGACTAGCGGGAGCGGAAGGCACAGATACGCAGTATTTT. Translating gives CASSLRLAGAEGTDTQYF.

This clonotype was counted only a few times. The chain uses TRBV5-1 and TRBJ2-4; 10 bases are a match to TRBD1. CDR1 is SGHRS and CDR2 is YFSETQ in the germline V gene. Trimming removed 3 bases from V and 6 bases from J; junction bases left unmatched: 6. The CDR3 has 15 amino acids. In DNA form, the CDR3 reads TGCGCCAGCAGCTCTACCGGGACAGGGGCAAACATTCAGTACTTC. Protein product: CASSSTGTGANIQYF.

CDR3 bases: TGTGCCAGCAGTTACTCGTCGTTCACTGAAGCTTTCTTT. This gives the protein CASSYSSFTEAFF. V and J are TRBV6-2 or TRBV6-3 and TRBJ1-1; no definite D call. CDR3 length equals 13 residues. Between the trimmed V and J ends, which lost 0 bases and 4 bases, there was a span of 6 bases. Looked up from germline, CDR1 is MNHEY and CDR2 is SVGEGT.

This clonotype was detected only a few times. The chain links TRBV20-1 to TRBJ2-7, with 7 bases lining up with TRBD1. The V gene end was trimmed by 1 base and the J gene end by 5 bases; junction bases not matched to a gene: 5. The CDR3 length is 13 residues. CDR1 DFQATT and CDR2 SNEGSKA come from the germline V gene (reference sequence). The CDR3 DNA follows: TGCAGTGCTAGAGGACAGGGTAGGGACGAGCAGTACTTC. It yields the protein CSARGQGRDEQYF.

The J gene is TRBJ2-2, the V gene TRBV7-2; D remains ambiguous. CDR3 length equals 17 residues. The ends were cut back, 2 bases at V and 5 bases at J, with 18 bases in the middle. Germline V gives CDR1 SGHTA, CDR2 FQGNSA. The CDR3 region is CASSLSMGKGLTGELFF. Written as DNA, the CDR3 is TGTGCCAGCAGCTTATCAATGGGGAAGGGCTTGACCGGGGAGCTGTTTTTT. Using reference TRBV7-2 and TRBJ2-2 for the parts outside the CDR3, the full variable domain is GAGVSQSPSNKVTEKGKDVELRCDPISGHTALYWYRQSLGQGLEFLIYFQGNSAPDKSGLPSDRFSAERTGGSVSTLTIQRTQQEDSAVYLCASSLSMGKGLTGELFFGEGSRLTVL.

This clonotype was found a few times. This chain uses TRBV7-2 with TRBJ1-2; 8 bases agree with TRBD1. Germline trimming cut 4 bases from V and 1 base from J; bases unmatched to any gene: 5. This CDR3 spans 15 amino acids. Germline V gives CDR1 SGHTA, CDR2 FQGNSA. The CDR3 sequence is CASSWKQGGNYGYTF. In nucleotides, the CDR3 is TGTGCCAGCAGCTGGAAACAGGGGGGTAACTATGGCTACACCTTC.

This clonotype was observed a handful of times. The genes are TRBV19 and TRBJ2-7; no reliable D call. CDR1 and CDR2 from the germline V gene are LNHDA and SQIVND (reference sequence). V was pared by 2 bases and J by 0 bases, with 11 bases between. The CDR3 has 15 residues. In DNA, the CDR3 is TGTGCCAGTAGTATATCACTTTCCGACTCCTACGAGCAGTACTTC. Encoded protein: CASSISLSDSYEQYF. Looking up the rest from reference TRBV19 and TRBJ2-7 gives the full variable domain: DGGITQSPKYLFRKEGQNVTLSCEQNLNHDAMYWYRQDPGQGLRLIYYSQIVNDFQKGDIAEGYSVSREKKESFPLTVTSAQKNPTAFYLCASSISLSDSYEQYFGPGTRLTVT.

This clonotype has a handful of counts. This chain uses TRBV14 with TRBJ2-7; D ambiguous. Germline CDR1 and CDR2: SGHDN and FVKESK. V dropped 0 bases and J dropped 2 bases, with 11 bases sitting between them. This CDR3 region has 15 residues. As DNA, the CDR3 is TGTGCCAGCAGCCAAGATTTCCGGGTCCCCTACGAGCAGTACTTC. It yields the protein CASSQDFRVPYEQYF.

This clonotype appeared a few times. The rearrangement links TRBV6-4 to TRBJ2-1; TRBD2 agrees at 9 bases. J gave up 5 bases and V 6 bases, and 8 bases lay outside the gene matches. This CDR3 is 15 amino acids long. CDR1 is MRHNA and CDR2 is SNTAGT in the germline V gene. CDR3 nucleotide sequence: TGTGCCAGCAGCCAAAGCGGGGGGAGACACAATGAGCAGTTCTTC. Residues: CASSQSGGRHNEQFF.

The chain uses TRBV12-3 or TRBV12-4 and TRBJ2-3; D not certain. This CDR3 comprises 14 residues. The V and J ends lost 6 bases and 4 bases respectively, with 14 bases between them. The CDR3 DNA reads TGTGCCAGCAGACCAACCCCTAGGGCAGATACGCAGTATTTT. It is translated as CASRPTPRADTQYF.

The J gene is TRBJ1-6, the V gene TRBV28, with 9 bases identical to TRBD1. With 6 bases clipped from V and 11 bases from J, the junction kept 11 bases outside the gene matches. This CDR3 has 15 amino acids. Germline CDR1 MDHEN, CDR2 SYDVKM. CDR3 in DNA: TGTGCCAGCAGGACTTCCGGGACAGGGCGGGCACCCCTCCACTTT. Amino acids: CASRTSGTGRAPLHF. The variable domain in full, with the rest retrieved from reference TRBV28 and TRBJ1-6, is DVKVTQSSRYLVKRTGEKVFLECVQDMDHENMFWYRQDPGLGLRLIYFSYDVKMKEKGDIPEGYSVSREKKERFSLILESASTNQTSMYLCASRTSGTGRAPLHFGNGTRLTVT.

This clonotype has a single count. The J gene is TRBJ1-2, the V gene TRBV2; 12 bases line up with TRBD1. Trimming took 3 bases from V and 4 from J; bases not matched to a gene: 0. The germline gives CDR1 SNHLY, CDR2 FYNNEI. The CDR3 extends over 14 amino acids. DNA of the CDR3: TGTGCCAGCAGTGAGGGACAGGGGGCCTATGGCTACACCTTC. This gives the protein CASSEGQGAYGYTF.

This clonotype has just a few counts. The chain links TRBV2 to TRBJ2-7; no clear D. Trimming took off 6 bases at V and 3 bases at J, with 6 bases between the two ends. The CDR3 has 11 amino acids. Germline V CDR1 and CDR2: SNHLY, FYNNEI. The CDR3 sequence: CASRDHYEQYF. CDR3 nucleotide sequence: TGTGCCAGCAGGGATCACTACGAGCAGTACTTC.

This clonotype showed up just a few times. This chain uses TRBV3-1 with TRBJ2-1; 15 bases map to TRBD2. CDR1 and CDR2 from the germline V gene are LGHDT and YNNKEL (reference sequence). The CDR3 has 18 amino acids. Trimming took 1 base from V and 7 from J; bases not matched to a gene: 8. The CDR3 spells CASSQGGLAGGPGNEQFF. Here the CDR3 DNA reads TGTGCCAGCAGCCAAGGGGGACTAGCGGGGGGCCCGGGGAATGAGCAGTTCTTC.

This clonotype was observed once. Given a much more abundant clone one base away, this may be a read error. The V and J genes are TRBV12-3 or TRBV12-4 and TRBJ1-2; D unresolved. The V end was cut by 6 bases, the J end by 4 bases, with 12 bases between. This CDR3 contains 13 residues. The CDR3 nucleotides are TGTGCCAGCAGCCCCTGGGTAGGCTATGGCTACACCTTC. Encoded protein: CASSPWVGYGYTF.

Note on this clonotype: The junction shows a germline mismatch at one end, possibly a read error. This chain links TRBV6-1 with TRBJ1-6; D uncertain. The germline V gene has CDR1 MNHNS and CDR2 SASEGT. This CDR3 region has 12 residues. The CDR3 region is CAAGGDNSPPHF. The DNA for the CDR3 is TGTGCCGCGGGAGGAGATAATTCACCCCCCCACTTT.

This clonotype was counted only a few times. The rearrangement uses TRBV28 and TRBJ1-5; 12 positions agree with TRBD1. This CDR3 comprises 15 residues. Per the germline V gene, CDR1 is MDHEN and CDR2 is SYDVKM. Unmatched junction bases numbered 7, after V lost 6 bases and J lost 7 bases. The CDR3 nucleotides read TGTGCCAGCAGCCCGGGACAGGGGGCGCGACAGCCCCAGCATTTT. It encodes CASSPGQGARQPQHF.

The chain links TRBV11-2 to TRBJ2-4; 7 nucleotides agree with TRBD2. Germline CDR1 and CDR2: SGHAT and FQNNGV. The CDR3 has 17 residues. V shed 4 bases and J 0 bases; nucleotides not matched to a gene: 9. Written as DNA, the CDR3 is TGTGCCAGCAGCTCCCTCCGGGAGGTCTTAGCCAAAAACATTCAGTACTTC. It encodes CASSSLREVLAKNIQYF.

The rearrangement links TRBV7-9 to TRBJ2-1, with TRBD1 as a possible D gene (5 bases). The ends were cut back, 1 base at V and 8 bases at J, with 15 bases in the middle. The length of the CDR3 is 15 residues. Germline loops: CDR1 SEHNR, CDR2 FQNEAQ (reference sequence). The CDR3 nucleotides read TGTGCCAGCAGCTTAGGATCCCTTGTACAGGATGAGCAGTTCTTC. Translating it yields CASSLGSLVQDEQFF.